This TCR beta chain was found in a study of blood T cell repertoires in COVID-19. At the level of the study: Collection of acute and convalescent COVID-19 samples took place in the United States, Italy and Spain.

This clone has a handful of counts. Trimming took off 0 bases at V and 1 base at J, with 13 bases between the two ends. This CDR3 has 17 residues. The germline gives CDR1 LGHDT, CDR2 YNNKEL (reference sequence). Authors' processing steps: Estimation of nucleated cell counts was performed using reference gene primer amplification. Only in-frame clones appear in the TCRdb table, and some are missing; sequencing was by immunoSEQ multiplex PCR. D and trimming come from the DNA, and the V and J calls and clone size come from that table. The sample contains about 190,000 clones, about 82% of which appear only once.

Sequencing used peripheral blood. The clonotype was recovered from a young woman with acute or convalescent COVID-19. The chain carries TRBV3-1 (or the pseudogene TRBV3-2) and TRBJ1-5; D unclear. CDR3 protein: CASSQEPARMSNQPQHF. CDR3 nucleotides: TGTGCCAGCAGCCAAGAGCCCGCCAGGATGAGCAATCAGCCCCAGCATTTT.